The present TCR beta chain was sequenced within a study of shared clonotypes between healthy human individuals. CDR1 and CDR2 (germline): MDHEN, SYDVKM. Trimming stripped 3 bases from V and 3 bases from J, with 14 bases between. The CDR3 length is 16 residues. The method was immunoSEQ multiplex PCR; TCRdb's version includes in-frame clones alone and lacks a portion of them. The table shows about 450,000 clones, with 70% to 80% occurring only once. Material: PBMCs. The TCR comes from a woman aged 40 to 49 in good health. Some clones in this sample may be carry-over from other donors' samples. The chain recombines TRBV28 with TRBJ2-2; the D gene is possibly TRBD2 (5 bases). This CDR3 is CASSFFGGGDTGELFF. The CDR3 nucleotides read TGTGCCAGCAGTTTTTTTGGAGGTGGCGACACCGGGGAGCTGTTTTTT. Based on the CDR3 plus reference TRBV28 and TRBJ2-2, the full variable domain is DVKVTQSSRYLVKRTGEKVFLECVQDMDHENMFWYRQDPGLGLRLIYFSYDVKMKEKGDIPEGYSVSREKKERFSLILESASTNQTSMYLCASSFFGGGDTGELFFGEGSRLTVL.